This T cell receptor beta chain was sequenced during a study of response to subunit inactivated influenza vaccine. General study findings and limits: Few additional T cells are recruited per seasonal influenza vaccination, authors suggested.

TCRdb called the RT-PCR reads again in MiXCR, with one record for every CDR3 protein. This table has some 190,000 distinct CDR3 sequences, approximately 15% appearing once. As regards this clonotype: Its target is unknown.

The CDR3 is 16 residues long. Trimming removed 4 bases from V and 1 base from J, with 16 bases in between. CDR1 and CDR2 (germline): MGHRA, YSYEKL. Sample: CD8+ T cells sorted from PBMCs, taken 5 days after vaccination. This sequence originates from a man aged 50 to 60 who received an inactivated influenza vaccine. The chain joins TRBV4-1 to TRBJ2-5; D may match TRBD1 or TRBD2 (6 bases each). The CDR3 DNA sequence: TGCGCCAGCAGCCCCGGGGGCGCGGCGGCCCAAGAGACCCAGTACTTC. As protein: CASSPGGAAAQETQYF.